This TCR beta chain originates from a study of blood T cell repertoires in COVID-19. Study overall: Sample material is recorded as cDNA or gDNA derived from T cells, B-cell-depleted T cells, or PBMCs.

V lost 4 bases, J lost 1 base, and 4 bases lay in between. Germline CDR1 and CDR2: GTSNPN and SVGIG (reference sequence). The CDR3 runs 11 residues. Followed longitudinally, the Seattle patients had been enrolled during active infection. Authors' processing steps: Counts of nucleated cells, estimated from reference gene primer amplification, were obtained. The assay was immunoSEQ multiplex PCR, and TCRdb's table has in-frame clones only and misses some. Clonal size and the V and J genes are those of that table, whereas D and trimming came from the DNA. The profile shows just under 60,000 clones, about four fifths of them singletons.

The rearrangement uses TRBV30 and TRBJ1-1, with D unclear. Sample: peripheral blood. This clonotype was obtained from an older man with COVID-19, enrolled during active disease. The CDR3 spells CAWIRNTEAFF. DNA of the CDR3: TGTGCCTGGATCCGGAACACTGAAGCTTTCTTT.